This entry is about one T cell receptor beta chain. The clone's antigen remains unknown. Per-nucleotide qualities are absent, and no much larger clonotype sits a single base away. The data were taken from a study of STAT5B mutations in CD4+ large granular lymphocyte leukemia (dated by TCRdb to 2021 to 2024). Regarding the complete study: Among healthy controls, the CDR3 'QG' motif was associated with a particular HLA allele. TCRbeta repertoires of CD4+ T-cell large granular lymphocyte leukemia patients were compared with those of healthy blood donors. Flow cytometry on FACSCanto II or FACSVerse confirmed that purified fractions exceeded 95% purity among lymphocytes.

The paper as a whole reports these results and caveats: TRBV06-family usage was enriched among the top patient clones (8/27) compared with healthy controls (2/35). Main leukemic clonotypes were private to each patient, although roughly 25% of the main leukemic clonotypes were found at low frequency in the non-leukemic repertoires of other patients. The data were not HLA-matched, and the higher clonality in CD4+ T-LGLL than in CD8+ T-LGLL could be due to the relatively small sample size. CD4-sorted patient repertoires appeared more clonal than healthy CD4+ repertoires, and this difference persisted after removing the putative leukemic clones.

The immunoSEQ assay at survey resolution was used to sequence TCRbeta rearrangements from genomic DNA. The authors' analysis ran thus. A lowest detectable productive clonotype frequency of 2.59 x 10-5 was observed in the TCR sequencing data. Only productive TCRbeta rearrangements, defined as complete and in-frame sequences, were included in the analyses. Clonality for each sample was calculated as Simpson clonality in the immunoSEQ Analyzer version 3.0. Clones were binned by frequency as very rare, small, medium, large (1-20%) or hyperexpanded (>20%). Generation probabilities were estimated with OLGA 1.2.3, V-gene circos plots were generated with VDJtools, specificities were searched for in VDJdb, and CDR3 motifs were identified with GLIPH. TCRdb holds this immuneACCESS table with in-frame rearrangements only. Some clones are missing; in checked studies, unresolved V genes explain under half, and the rest has no known cause. From that table come the V and J calls and clone size; the DNA was used to work out D and trimming. This sample lists fewer than 40,000 clones; nearly 80% were detected once. Of the sample, about 2.4% falls within the top ten clones.

Taken from cysteine to phenylalanine, the CDR3 has 20 residues. CDR3 DNA is the only sequence kept; it has 60 bases, read in frame from the first base. Trimming leaves V shorter by 3 bases and J shorter by 3 bases, with the junction holding 22 bases beyond the gene matches. Per the germline V gene (reference sequence), GTSNPN is the CDR1 and SVGIG is the CDR2. The healthy controls were fewer than 45 blood donors, and the buffy coats of these donors were supplied by the Finnish Red Cross blood service. All TCR-sequenced material derived from peripheral blood: patient blood samples and healthy donor buffy coats. Ficoll-Hypaque gradient centrifugation was used to isolate peripheral blood mononuclear cells. Magnetic purification was used to isolate CD4+ cells from the buffy coats of the healthy controls. The Gentra Puregene Cell and Tissue kit was used for genomic DNA extraction, and quantification was performed on a Qubit 2.0 fluorometer.

The sequencing input was CD4+ T cells from blood buffy coats. This clonotype originated in a human donor in good health. The rearrangement combines TRBV30 with TRBJ2-3; a stretch of 9 junction bases matches TRBD2. CDR3 reads: CAWSPPLWREGRRETDTQYF. The bases are TGTGCCTGGAGCCCCCCCCTTTGGCGGGAGGGCCGGCGCGAGACAGATACGCAGTATTTT. The full variable domain, with segments outside the CDR3 supplied by the reference TRBV30 and TRBJ2-3 proteins, appears as SQTIHQWPATLVQPVGSPLSLECTVEGTSNPNLYWYRQAAGRGLQLLFYSVGIGQISSEVPQNLSASRPQDRQFILSSKKLLLSDSGFYLCAWSPPLWREGRRETDTQYFGPGTRLTVL.